Below, 5 T cell receptor beta chains from the same sample are listed, as sequenced in a study of blood T cell repertoires in COVID-19. Method: immunoSEQ multiplex PCR; TCRdb's copy keeps in-frame clones and lacks some. Of 40,000 to 55,000 clones detected, roughly 90% appear once; the ten largest clones hold roughly 2%. Material: peripheral blood. Receptors originate from a human donor in a cohort sampled during active COVID-19.

The J gene is TRBJ2-3, the V gene TRBV24-1, with a weak D call TRBD1 (5 bases). Deletions cut 5 bases from V and 6 bases from J, with 17 bases between. This CDR3 is built from 15 residues. Germline V gene sequence: CDR1 KGHDR, CDR2 SFDVKD. As DNA, the CDR3 is TGTGCCACCAGTGCCCCGGACAACGAGGTTGATACGCAGTATTTT. This encodes CATSAPDNEVDTQYF.

This chain joins TRBV5-4 and TRBJ2-5, with 8 bases that match TRBD2. The CDR3 loop spans 14 amino acids. From germline, CDR1 is SGHNT and CDR2 YYREEE (reference sequence). J gave up 5 bases and V 4 bases, and 7 bases lay outside the gene matches. DNA of the CDR3: TGTGCCAGCAGCCCAGGGACTAGGACGGAGACCCAGTACTTC. Its protein is CASSPGTRTETQYF. The full variable domain, in which reference TRBV5-4 and TRBJ2-5 provide the parts outside the CDR3, is ETGVTQSPTHLIKTRGQQVTLRCSSQSGHNTVSWYQQALGQGPQFIFQYYREEENGRGNFPPRFSGLQFPNYSSELNVNALELDDSALYLCASSPGTRTETQYFGPGTRLLVL.

The chain is built from TRBV2 and TRBJ2-1; TRBD2 matches at 11 bases. The germline gives CDR1 SNHLY, CDR2 FYNNEI. The CDR3 covers 14 residues. Trimming cost V 7 bases and J 6 bases; bases outside gene matches: 5. CDR3 sequence reads: CASIHGTSGNEQFF. DNA of the CDR3: TGTGCCAGCATACACGGGACTAGCGGCAATGAGCAGTTCTTC.

This chain uses TRBV4-1 with TRBJ2-7; possibly TRBD1 for D (6 bases). The CDR3 contains 15 residues. The V gene lost 3 bases and the J gene lost 1 base, with 13 bases spanning the gap. CDR1 MGHRA and CDR2 YSYEKL come from the germline V gene. The CDR3 loop reads CASSHTGFGSYEQYF. CDR3 nucleotide sequence: TGCGCCAGCAGCCATACAGGGTTTGGATCCTACGAGCAGTACTTC.

This clone is a singleton in its sample. CDR3 DNA: TGTGCCAGCAGCTTACGTTTTGACAGTTCTGAAGCTTTCTTT. Amino acids: CASSLRFDSSEAFF. This rearrangement joins TRBV7-9 to TRBJ1-1; possible D gene TRBD1, 5 bases. The length of the CDR3 is 14 residues. Trimming took off 2 bases at V and 6 bases at J, with 13 bases between the two ends. Germline assignment: CDR1 SEHNR and CDR2 FQNEAQ (reference sequence). Together with reference TRBV7-9 and TRBJ1-1, the CDR3 gives the full variable domain: DTGVSQNPRHKITKRGQNVTFRCDPISEHNRLYWYRQTLGQGPEFLTYFQNEAQLEKSRLLSDRFSAERPKGSFSTLEIQRTEQGDSAMYLCASSLRFDSSEAFFGQGTRLTVV.